This T cell receptor beta chain was profiled in a study of radiotherapy plus CTLA-4 blockade in lung cancer (dated by TCRdb to between 2018 and 2020). Some background on the complete study: Objective responses were observed in 15% to 20% of enrolled patients, and disease control was achieved in about 32%.

Study-level results and caveats: Early dynamic changes in blood T cell clones, together with increased serum interferon-beta after radiation, were reported as the strongest predictors of response. After treatment with radiotherapy and ipilimumab, TCR clones that originated in tumors expanded in peripheral blood.

The study tested focal radiation therapy combined with CTLA-4 blockade (ipilimumab) in patients with chemo-refractory metastatic non-small-cell lung cancer. Looking up the germline V gene yields CDR1 MDHEN and CDR2 SYDVKM. The CDR3 goes from the cysteine to the phenylalanine over 13 residues. Of the read, only the CDR3 DNA is kept; its 39 bases are in frame from base 1. Cut back by 8 bases and 5 bases, the V and J ends lie 15 bases apart. Preparation of the library involved the immunoSEQ multiplex PCR assay. Held by TCRdb, this immuneACCESS table contains in-frame sequences only and omits some clones. Under half of the omission traces to an unresolved V gene where checked; the cause of the rest is unknown. Across this sample there are tens of thousands of clones, with about four fifths seen only once. The top ten constitute about 23% of the sample. Points on this clone: The clone's antigen remains unknown. Base qualities were left out, and no much larger clone turns up one base away.

This receptor was taken from a human donor with non-small cell lung cancer that progressed on radiotherapy plus ipilimumab. Material: peripheral blood, obtained from a patient treated with radiotherapy plus ipilimumab. Recombination joined TRBV28 with TRBJ1-2, with TRBD1 tentatively as D gene (6 bases match). The CDR3 here reads CASSGTPPYGYTF. In nucleotide form, the sequence is TGTGCCAGCTCCGGGACACCTCCTTATGGCTACACCTTC.